This is a list of T cell receptor beta chains from one sample in a study of Graves' ophthalmopathy and Graves' hyperthyroidism. From the multiplex PCR reads, TCRdb called clonotypes with MiXCR, one entry per CDR3 protein. Among some 410,000 distinct CDR3 sequences listed, under 25% were seen once. The sequencing sample was made of peripheral blood. The receptors were sampled from a woman under 30 with stable Graves' hyperthyroidism. Each CDR3 is given with its conserved first and last residue. The D gene is left open where the match is weak. Some rows mark clone size as missing; the rest say once, few, many or name a class of expanded clone.

V gene: TRBV15; J gene: TRBJ2-7; D gene: TRBD1; clone size: .; CDR3 DNA: TGTGCCACCAGCCAAGACAGGGGTTCCTACGAGCAGTACTTC; CDR3 protein: CATSQDRGSYEQYF
V gene: TRBV5-4; J gene: TRBJ2-3; D gene: TRBD2; clone size: .; CDR3 DNA: TGTGCCAGCAGCTTGACCACGACTAGCGGCACAGATACGCAGTATTTT; CDR3 protein: CASSLTTTSGTDTQYF
V gene: TRBV20-1; J gene: TRBJ2-7; D gene: TRBD1; clone size: few; CDR3 DNA: TGCAGTGCTAACTGGGACAGCTGGCCAAATGTCTACGAGCAGTACTTC; CDR3 protein: CSANWDSWPNVYEQYF
V gene: TRBV28; J gene: TRBJ1-1; D gene: .; clone size: .; CDR3 DNA: TGTGCCAGCAGTTTCGACAGGCGCCGAGGCTGGAACACTGAAGCTTTCTTT; CDR3 protein: CASSFDRRRGWNTEAFF
V gene: TRBV29-1; J gene: TRBJ1-1; D gene: TRBD1; clone size: many; CDR3 DNA: TGCAGCGTTGAACCAGGGGGCGCGTACACTGAAGCTTTCTTT; CDR3 protein: CSVEPGGAYTEAFF
V gene: TRBV5-1; J gene: TRBJ2-5; D gene: .; clone size: .; CDR3 DNA: TGCGCCAGCAGCTTGGCCGTATTAGAGACCCAGTACTTC; CDR3 protein: CASSLAVLETQYF
V gene: TRBV6-2/TRBV6-3; J gene: TRBJ2-7; D gene: .; clone size: many; CDR3 DNA: TGTGCCAGCAGTTACGGGACTTTCTACGAGCAGTACTTC; CDR3 protein: CASSYGTFYEQYF
V gene: TRBV20-1; J gene: TRBJ2-5; D gene: .; clone size: .; CDR3 DNA: TGCAGTGCTGGCCCAGGGGAACAAGAGACCCAGTACTTC; CDR3 protein: CSAGPGEQETQYF
V gene: TRBV28; J gene: TRBJ1-3; D gene: TRBD1; clone size: many; CDR3 DNA: TGTGCCAGCAGCCAGGACAGGGGTAAATCCACCATATATTTT; CDR3 protein: CASSQDRGKSTIYF
V gene: TRBV6-5; J gene: TRBJ1-2; D gene: TRBD1; clone size: many; CDR3 DNA: TGTGCCAGCAGTTACTCGGGAACAGGGGGTCTATATGGCTACACCTTC; CDR3 protein: CASSYSGTGGLYGYTF
V gene: TRBV20-1; J gene: TRBJ2-7; D gene: TRBD1; clone size: many; CDR3 DNA: TGCAGTGCTAGAGGAGGGACAGGGGGAACCTACGAGCAGTACTTC; CDR3 protein: CSARGGTGGTYEQYF
V gene: TRBV2; J gene: TRBJ2-1; D gene: .; clone size: .; CDR3 DNA: TGTGCCAGCAGTGTAAGCGGGCGGGTAAACATTCAGTTCTTC; CDR3 protein: CASSVSGRVNIQFF
V gene: TRBV20-1; J gene: TRBJ2-5; D gene: .; clone size: many; CDR3 DNA: TGCAGTGCTAGAATGAGGGAGACCCAGTACTTC; CDR3 protein: CSARMRETQYF
V gene: TRBV4-1; J gene: TRBJ2-7; D gene: .; clone size: .; CDR3 DNA: TGCGCCAGCAGCCAAGATATCCGGGACGAGCAGTACTTC; CDR3 protein: CASSQDIRDEQYF
V gene: TRBV27; J gene: TRBJ1-1; D gene: TRBD1; clone size: .; CDR3 DNA: TGTGCCAGCAGTTTATATGGGACAGGTCATAGTGAAGCTTTCTTT; CDR3 protein: CASSLYGTGHSEAFF
V gene: TRBV29-1; J gene: TRBJ2-5; D gene: TRBD1; clone size: many; CDR3 DNA: TGCAGCGTTGAGGGACAGGCCCGACAAGAGACCCAGTACTTC; CDR3 protein: CSVEGQARQETQYF
V gene: TRBV7-9; J gene: TRBJ2-5; D gene: .; clone size: many; CDR3 DNA: TGTGCCAGCAGCAAAACGATGGGCCCAGAGACCCAGTACTTC; CDR3 protein: CASSKTMGPETQYF
V gene: TRBV27; J gene: TRBJ2-2; D gene: .; clone size: many; CDR3 DNA: TGTGCCAGCGCGCGGCAGGGAGTGGGGCCCTCGAACACCGGGGAGCTGTTTTTT; CDR3 protein: CASARQGVGPSNTGELFF
V gene: TRBV6-2/TRBV6-3; J gene: TRBJ2-5; D gene: TRBD2; clone size: many; CDR3 DNA: TGTGCCAGCAGTTATACGCCAGCGGGGATACTACAAGAGACCCAGTACTTC; CDR3 protein: CASSYTPAGILQETQYF
V gene: TRBV30; J gene: TRBJ1-1; D gene: .; clone size: many; CDR3 DNA: TGTGCCTGGAGTCGGGGGGGGCGGGTCGACACTGAAGCTTTCTTT; CDR3 protein: CAWSRGGRVDTEAFF
V gene: TRBV28; J gene: TRBJ1-5; D gene: .; clone size: .; CDR3 DNA: TGTGCCAGCAGTGAGCCCGGTCAGCCCCAGCATTTT; CDR3 protein: CASSEPGQPQHF
V gene: TRBV7-2; J gene: TRBJ1-1; D gene: .; clone size: few; CDR3 DNA: TGTGCCAGCCGGGGGGGGGGCTCGGGATCTGAAGCTTTCTTT; CDR3 protein: CASRGGGSGSEAFF
V gene: TRBV30; J gene: TRBJ2-7; D gene: .; clone size: .; CDR3 DNA: TGTGCCTGGAGTCTTCCCGAGGCAGACAGAATCCGCGAGCAGTACTTC; CDR3 protein: CAWSLPEADRIREQYF
V gene: TRBV6-1; J gene: TRBJ1-5; D gene: .; clone size: many; CDR3 DNA: TGTGCCAGCAGTGAAGTGGGGGGAGAAGCGCCCCAGCATTTT; CDR3 protein: CASSEVGGEAPQHF
V gene: TRBV28; J gene: TRBJ1-5; D gene: TRBD1; clone size: many; CDR3 DNA: TGTGCCAGCAGTCCCACCGGGACAGGGAGCAATCAGCCCCAGCATTTT; CDR3 protein: CASSPTGTGSNQPQHF
V gene: TRBV25-1; J gene: TRBJ2-5; D gene: .; clone size: .; CDR3 DNA: TGTGCCAGCAGTGATGACGGGGGGACCCAGTACTTC; CDR3 protein: CASSDDGGTQYF
V gene: TRBV5-1; J gene: TRBJ2-5; D gene: .; clone size: many; CDR3 DNA: TGCGCCAGCAGCTCGCTGGGTATGTACCAAGAGACCCAGTACTTC; CDR3 protein: CASSSLGMYQETQYF
V gene: TRBV9; J gene: TRBJ1-5; D gene: TRBD1; clone size: many; CDR3 DNA: TGTGCCAGCAGCGCAGAACAGGGGGGAAATCAGCCCCAGCATTTT; CDR3 protein: CASSAEQGGNQPQHF
V gene: TRBV11-2; J gene: TRBJ1-2; D gene: TRBD1; clone size: many; CDR3 DNA: TGTGCCAGCAATAGACAGGGTGGCTACACCTTC; CDR3 protein: CASNRQGGYTF
V gene: TRBV19; J gene: TRBJ1-2; D gene: TRBD1; clone size: many; CDR3 DNA: TGTGCCAGTAGTGCTAACAGGGGGACTAACTATGGCTACACCTTC; CDR3 protein: CASSANRGTNYGYTF
V gene: TRBV12-3/TRBV12-4; J gene: TRBJ2-7; D gene: TRBD2; clone size: .; CDR3 DNA: TGTGCCAGCAGCCGGGGGGGGCAGTACGAGCAGTACTTC; CDR3 protein: CASSRGGQYEQYF
V gene: TRBV20-1; J gene: TRBJ1-1; D gene: .; clone size: many; CDR3 DNA: TGCAGTGCCAGACCAATCGGGGGGGGTGCTTTCTTT; CDR3 protein: CSARPIGGGAFF
V gene: TRBV6-1; J gene: TRBJ2-3; D gene: TRBD2; clone size: .; CDR3 DNA: TGTGCCAGCAGTGAAGGGACTAGCTTGGGTTTCCCGCAGTATTTT; CDR3 protein: CASSEGTSLGFPQYF
V gene: TRBV7-2; J gene: TRBJ1-1; D gene: .; clone size: many; CDR3 DNA: TGTGCCAGCAGCTTACAGGGGAGGAGCGCTGAAGCTTTCTTT; CDR3 protein: CASSLQGRSAEAFF
V gene: TRBV7-2; J gene: TRBJ2-6; D gene: .; clone size: many; CDR3 DNA: TGTGCCAGCAGCTTAGGGGTTGCTGGGGCCAACGTCCTGACTTTC; CDR3 protein: CASSLGVAGANVLTF
V gene: TRBV6-5; J gene: TRBJ2-7; D gene: .; clone size: many; CDR3 DNA: TGTGCCAGCAGTAGGTCAGGGTGGTACGAGCAGTACTTC; CDR3 protein: CASSRSGWYEQYF
V gene: TRBV6-5; J gene: TRBJ1-2; D gene: TRBD1; clone size: .; CDR3 DNA: TGTGCCAGCAGTTACTCGGGAGACAGGGGACGATATGGCTACACCTTC; CDR3 protein: CASSYSGDRGRYGYTF
V gene: TRBV19; J gene: TRBJ2-7; D gene: TRBD2; clone size: many; CDR3 DNA: TGTGCCAGTAGTGTCGCCGGGACTAGCGGGGATCAGTACTTC; CDR3 protein: CASSVAGTSGDQYF
V gene: TRBV28; J gene: TRBJ2-5; D gene: .; clone size: .; CDR3 DNA: TGTGCCAGCCAGTATGCGGGTGGAGAGACCCAGTACTTC; CDR3 protein: CASQYAGGETQYF
V gene: TRBV7-3; J gene: TRBJ2-2; D gene: TRBD2; clone size: few; CDR3 DNA: TGTGCCAGCAGCTTAAAGGACGCGGGAGCGGGCACCGGGGAGCTGTTTTTT; CDR3 protein: CASSLKDAGAGTGELFF
V gene: TRBV6-1; J gene: TRBJ1-5; D gene: TRBD1; clone size: many; CDR3 DNA: TGTGCCAGCTCCCTTCAGGGGGTTTCCAATCAGCCCCAGCATTTT; CDR3 protein: CASSLQGVSNQPQHF
V gene: TRBV29-1; J gene: TRBJ1-2; D gene: .; clone size: many; CDR3 DNA: TGCAGCGTTTTCAGGGAAACTAACTATGGCTACACCTTC; CDR3 protein: CSVFRETNYGYTF
V gene: TRBV6-2/TRBV6-3; J gene: TRBJ1-2; D gene: TRBD1; clone size: .; CDR3 DNA: TGTGCCAGCAGCGGGACAGCCTCCGGCTACACCTTC; CDR3 protein: CASSGTASGYTF
V gene: TRBV28; J gene: TRBJ1-2; D gene: TRBD1; clone size: .; CDR3 DNA: TGTGCCAGCGGCAGGGGGGACTATGGCTACACCTTC; CDR3 protein: CASGRGDYGYTF
V gene: TRBV10-3; J gene: TRBJ1-2; D gene: .; clone size: many; CDR3 DNA: TGTGCCACGACAGGAGCTAACTATGGCTACACCTTC; CDR3 protein: CATTGANYGYTF
V gene: TRBV24-1; J gene: TRBJ2-5; D gene: .; clone size: .; CDR3 DNA: TGTGCCACCAGTGATTTGTTAGACCACCAAGAGACCCAGTACTTC; CDR3 protein: CATSDLLDHQETQYF
V gene: TRBV20-1; J gene: TRBJ2-3; D gene: .; clone size: few; CDR3 DNA: TGCAGTGCTAGAGATCCCAGCGAAAGCACAGATACGCAGTATTTT; CDR3 protein: CSARDPSESTDTQYF
V gene: TRBV10-3; J gene: TRBJ2-7; D gene: .; clone size: many; CDR3 DNA: TGTGCCATCCGAACAGGGGGGGACGGCTACGAGCAGTACTTC; CDR3 protein: CAIRTGGDGYEQYF
V gene: TRBV6-1; J gene: TRBJ1-5; D gene: .; clone size: many; CDR3 DNA: TGTGCCAGCAGTCGCCGCCCAAGTCAGCCCCAGCATTTT; CDR3 protein: CASSRRPSQPQHF
V gene: TRBV6-2/TRBV6-3; J gene: TRBJ2-2; D gene: .; clone size: many; CDR3 DNA: TGTGCCAGCTCTGGTCGGGGCCGCACCGGGGAGCTGTTTTTT; CDR3 protein: CASSGRGRTGELFF
V gene: TRBV6-2/TRBV6-3; J gene: TRBJ2-7; D gene: TRBD1; clone size: few; CDR3 DNA: TGTGCCAGCAGTTCACTACAGGGGGTCCACGAGCAGTACTTC; CDR3 protein: CASSSLQGVHEQYF
V gene: TRBV6-1; J gene: TRBJ1-5; D gene: .; clone size: .; CDR3 DNA: TGTGCCAGCAGTGAATTAAGACAAATTGGTCAGCCCCAGCATTTT; CDR3 protein: CASSELRQIGQPQHF
V gene: TRBV6-2/TRBV6-3; J gene: TRBJ1-2; D gene: .; clone size: many; CDR3 DNA: TGTGCCAGCAGTTACCGGGACATTAACTATGGCTACACCTTC; CDR3 protein: CASSYRDINYGYTF
V gene: TRBV12-3/TRBV12-4; J gene: TRBJ1-6; D gene: .; clone size: once; CDR3 DNA: TGTGCCAGCACTCGGACAGCGCATTCACCCCTCCACTTT; CDR3 protein: CASTRTAHSPLHF
V gene: TRBV7-8; J gene: TRBJ1-1; D gene: .; clone size: many; CDR3 DNA: TGTGCCAGCAGCTTAGAGGCCTTAAGGGGCGGGGGCACTGAAGCTTTCTTT; CDR3 protein: CASSLEALRGGGTEAFF
V gene: TRBV12-3/TRBV12-4; J gene: TRBJ2-7; D gene: .; clone size: once; CDR3 DNA: TGTGCCAGCAGCCTACTACTACAAGGCGAGCAGTACTTC; CDR3 protein: CASSLLLQGEQYF
V gene: TRBV7-2; J gene: TRBJ2-7; D gene: TRBD2; clone size: .; CDR3 DNA: TGTGCCAGCAGCTTAGTCCTAGCGGAGTCCTACGAGCAGTACTTC; CDR3 protein: CASSLVLAESYEQYF
V gene: TRBV6-5; J gene: TRBJ1-5; D gene: TRBD1; clone size: .; CDR3 DNA: TGTGCCAGCAGTTCGAACCAGGGGGCAGGACAGCCCCAGCATTTT; CDR3 protein: CASSSNQGAGQPQHF